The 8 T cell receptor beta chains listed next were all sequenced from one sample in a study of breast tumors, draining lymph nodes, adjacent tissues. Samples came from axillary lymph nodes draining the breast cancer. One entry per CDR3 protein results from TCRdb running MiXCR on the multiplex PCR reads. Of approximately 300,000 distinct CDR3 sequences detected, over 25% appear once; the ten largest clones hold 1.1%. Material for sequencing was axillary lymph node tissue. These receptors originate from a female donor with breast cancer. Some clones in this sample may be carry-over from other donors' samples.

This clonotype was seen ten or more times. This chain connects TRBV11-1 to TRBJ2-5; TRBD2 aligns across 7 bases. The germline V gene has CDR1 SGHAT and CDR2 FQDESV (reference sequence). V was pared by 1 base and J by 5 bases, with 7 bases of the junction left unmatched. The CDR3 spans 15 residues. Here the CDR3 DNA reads TGTGCCAGCAGCTTAGGGACTAGTCGCCTTGAGACCCAGTACTTC. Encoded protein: CASSLGTSRLETQYF.

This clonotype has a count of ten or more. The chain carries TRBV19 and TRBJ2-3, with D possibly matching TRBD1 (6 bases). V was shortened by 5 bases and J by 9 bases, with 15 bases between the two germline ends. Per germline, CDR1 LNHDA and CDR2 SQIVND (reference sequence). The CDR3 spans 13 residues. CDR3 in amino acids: CASSSRGDGTQYF. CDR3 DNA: TGTGCCAGTAGTTCCAGGGGCGATGGGACGCAGTATTTT.

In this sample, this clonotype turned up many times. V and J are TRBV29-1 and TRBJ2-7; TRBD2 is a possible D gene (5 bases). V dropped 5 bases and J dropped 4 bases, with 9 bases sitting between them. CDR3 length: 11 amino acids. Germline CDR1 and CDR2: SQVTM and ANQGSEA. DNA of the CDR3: TGCAGCGTTTCCCGAGGGTACGAGCAGTACTTC. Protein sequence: CSVSRGYEQYF.

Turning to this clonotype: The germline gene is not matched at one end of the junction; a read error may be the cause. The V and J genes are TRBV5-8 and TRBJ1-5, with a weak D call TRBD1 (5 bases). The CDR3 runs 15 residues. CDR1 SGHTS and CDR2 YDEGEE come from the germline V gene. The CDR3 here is CASSFWDGGLQPQHF. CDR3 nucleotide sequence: TGTGCCAGCAGCTTCTGGGACGGGGGTTTACAGCCCCAGCACTTT.

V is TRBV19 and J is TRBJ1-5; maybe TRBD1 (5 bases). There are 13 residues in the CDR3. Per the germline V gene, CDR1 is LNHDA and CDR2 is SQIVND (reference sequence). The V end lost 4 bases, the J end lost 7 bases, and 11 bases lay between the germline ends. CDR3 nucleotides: TGTGCCAGTAGTACAGGGCCAAACCAGCCCCAGCATTTT. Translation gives CASSTGPNQPQHF.

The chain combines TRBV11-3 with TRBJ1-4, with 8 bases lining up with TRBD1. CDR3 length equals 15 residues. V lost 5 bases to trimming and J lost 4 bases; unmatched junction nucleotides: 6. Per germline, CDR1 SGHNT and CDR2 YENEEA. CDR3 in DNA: TGTGCCAGCAGCCCAGGGGGCTCAGATAATGAAAAACTGTTTTTT. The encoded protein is CASSPGGSDNEKLFF.

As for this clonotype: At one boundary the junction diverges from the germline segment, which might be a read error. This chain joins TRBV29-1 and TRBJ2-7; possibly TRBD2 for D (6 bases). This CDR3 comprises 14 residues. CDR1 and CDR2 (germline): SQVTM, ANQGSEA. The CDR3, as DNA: TGCAGCGTCGAAGAGGAGGGGTTCTACAATGAGCAGTACTTC. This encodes CSVEEEGFYNEQYF.

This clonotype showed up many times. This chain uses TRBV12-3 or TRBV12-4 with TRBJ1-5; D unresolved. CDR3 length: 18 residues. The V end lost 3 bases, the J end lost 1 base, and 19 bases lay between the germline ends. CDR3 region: CASSLTRQELFSNQPQHF. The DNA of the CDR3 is TGTGCCAGCAGTTTGACTCGGCAGGAACTCTTCAGCAATCAGCCCCAGCATTTT.